A single sample is the source of the 5 T cell receptor beta chains below, sequenced in a study of identical twins. TCRdb reprocessed the 5' RACE reads with MiXCR, giving one entry per CDR3 protein. The sample has over 250,000 distinct CDR3 sequences; 9.5% are singletons. In addition, the sample was reused for a study of yellow fever vaccine responses in identical twins.

The sequenced sample was CD8+ T cells sorted from blood. The receptors here all came from a woman aged 18-35 years in good health.

This chain uses TRBV2 with TRBJ2-5; 8 nucleotides agree with TRBD1. The V segment lost 4 bases and the J segment 1 base; nucleotides outside the gene matches: 2. The CDR3 totals 14 residues. Germline lookup yields CDR1 SNHLY and CDR2 FYNNEI. The CDR3 DNA is TGTGCCAGCAGTGGGCAGGGGGCCCAAGAGACCCAGTACTTC. Amino acids: CASSGQGAQETQYF.

The rearrangement links TRBV4-3 to TRBJ2-7; 8 bases line up with TRBD1. Germline lookup yields CDR1 LGHNA and CDR2 YSLEER. The CDR3 is 16 residues long. Trimming took 0 bases from V and 0 from J; bases not matched to a gene: 4. The CDR3 region is CASSQDRTGSSYEQYF. DNA for the CDR3: TGCGCCAGCAGCCAAGACAGGACAGGGAGCTCCTACGAGCAGTACTTC.

The chain couples TRBV27 to TRBJ1-5, with TRBD1 matching over 8 bases. The CDR3 contains 14 residues. Germline CDR1 and CDR2: MNHEY and SMNVEV (reference sequence). Trimming cost V 6 bases and J 5 bases; bases outside gene matches: 6. This chain's CDR3 is CASSDGQGHQPQHF. The DNA of the CDR3 is TGTGCCAGCAGCGATGGACAGGGACATCAGCCCCAGCATTTT.

This clonotype was seen a few times. J is TRBJ2-2 and V is TRBV30, with 8 bases fitting TRBD2. J was trimmed by 6 bases and V by 8 bases; bases with no gene match: 5. This CDR3 contains 12 residues. Germline V gene sequence: CDR1 GTSNPN, CDR2 SVGIG (reference sequence). Written as DNA, the CDR3 is TGTGCCGAGGGACTAGTTCCCGGGGAGCTGTTTTTT. Translating gives CAEGLVPGELFF.

This clonotype was counted only a few times. The chain combines TRBV20-1 with TRBJ2-3, with no clear D. The germline CDR1 and CDR2 sequences are DFQATT and SNEGSKA (reference sequence). This CDR3 contains 14 residues. V gave up 1 base and J gave up 2 bases, with 10 bases separating them. CDR3 in DNA: TGCAGTGCTAGAGCGGGCCAGTTCACAGATACGCAGTATTTT. It specifies CSARAGQFTDTQYF.